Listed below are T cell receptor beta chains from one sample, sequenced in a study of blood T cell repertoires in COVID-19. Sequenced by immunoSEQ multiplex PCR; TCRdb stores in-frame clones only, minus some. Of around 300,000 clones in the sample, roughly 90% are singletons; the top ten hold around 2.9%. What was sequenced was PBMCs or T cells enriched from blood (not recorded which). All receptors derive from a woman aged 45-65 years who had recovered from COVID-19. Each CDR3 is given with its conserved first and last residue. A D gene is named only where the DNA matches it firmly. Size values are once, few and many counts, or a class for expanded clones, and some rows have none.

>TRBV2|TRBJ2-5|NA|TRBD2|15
CASSSLAGGPETQYF
TGTGCCAGCAGCTCCCTAGCGGGAGGCCCTGAGACCCAGTACTTC
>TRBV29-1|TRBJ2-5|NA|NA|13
CSVEGLGQETQYF
TGCAGCGTTGAGGGGCTGGGGCAAGAGACCCAGTACTTC
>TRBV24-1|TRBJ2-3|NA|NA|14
CATSDWQSTDTQYF
TGTGCCACCAGTGATTGGCAGAGCACAGATACGCAGTATTTT
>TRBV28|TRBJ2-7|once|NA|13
CASSLRRTYEQYF
TGTGCCAGCAGTTTACGGCGGACCTACGAGCAGTACTTC
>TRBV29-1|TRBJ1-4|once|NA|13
CSVYGTLEEKLFF
TGCAGCGTATACGGGACACTTGAAGAAAAACTGTTTTTT
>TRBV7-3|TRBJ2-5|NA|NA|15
CASSFGLGNRETQYF
TGTGCCAGCAGCTTCGGGTTGGGAAACAGGGAGACCCAGTACTTC
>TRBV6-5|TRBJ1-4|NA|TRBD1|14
CASSQQTGKEKLFF
TGTGCCAGCAGTCAGCAGACAGGGAAGGAAAAACTGTTTTTT
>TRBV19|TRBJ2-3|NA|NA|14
CASSLGLFTDTQYF
TGTGCCAGTAGTTTGGGACTTTTCACAGATACGCAGTATTTT
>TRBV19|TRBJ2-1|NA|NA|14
CASSPQAWYNEQFF
TGTGCCAGTAGTCCGCAGGCATGGTACAATGAGCAGTTCTTC
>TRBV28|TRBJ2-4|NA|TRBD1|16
CASSSLTGTAKNIQYF
TGTGCCAGCAGTTCGTTGACAGGGACGGCCAAAAACATTCAGTACTTC
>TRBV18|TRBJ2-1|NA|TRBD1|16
CASSPLVRGPPNEQFF
TGTGCCAGCTCACCACTGGTCAGGGGGCCCCCTAATGAGCAGTTCTTC
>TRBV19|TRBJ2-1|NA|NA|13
CASSPRQNNEQFF
TGTGCCAGTAGTCCCCGACAGAACAATGAGCAGTTCTTC
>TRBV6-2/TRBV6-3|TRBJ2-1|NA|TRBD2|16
CASSSWLAGGPNEQFF
TGTGCCAGCAGTTCCTGGTTAGCGGGAGGGCCCAATGAGCAGTTCTTC
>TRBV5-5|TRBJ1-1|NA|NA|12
CASSLEAGEAFF
TGTGCCAGCAGCTTGGAGGCAGGTGAAGCTTTCTTT
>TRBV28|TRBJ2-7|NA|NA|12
CASSSGAGQLYF
TGTGCCAGCAGTTCGGGGGCGGGACAGCTTTACTTC
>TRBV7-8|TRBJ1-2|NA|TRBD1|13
CASSPDRERGYTF
TGTGCCAGCAGCCCGGACAGGGAAAGAGGCTACACCTTC
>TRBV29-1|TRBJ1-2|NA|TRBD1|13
CSVTKTGNYGYTF
TGCAGCGTCACTAAGACAGGGAACTATGGCTACACCTTC
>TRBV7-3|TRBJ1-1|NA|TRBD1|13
CASRRTGGTEAFF
TGTGCCAGCAGGCGGACAGGGGGCACTGAAGCTTTCTTT
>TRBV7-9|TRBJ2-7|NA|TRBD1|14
CASGLPGQAYEQYF
TGTGCCAGCGGGTTACCGGGACAGGCCTACGAGCAGTACTTC
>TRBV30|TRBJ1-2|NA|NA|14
CAWAFSRDNYGYTF
TGTGCCTGGGCGTTCTCCAGGGACAATTATGGCTACACCTTC
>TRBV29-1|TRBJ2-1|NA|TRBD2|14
CSVEGLAGWNEQFF
TGCAGCGTTGAAGGACTAGCGGGATGGAATGAGCAGTTCTTC
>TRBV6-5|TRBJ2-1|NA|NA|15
CASSSFSGAQGEQFF
TGTGCCAGCAGTTCCTTTTCGGGAGCTCAGGGCGAGCAGTTCTTC
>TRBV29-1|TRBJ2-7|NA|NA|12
CSGGLQGKEQYF
TGCAGCGGCGGACTTCAGGGGAAGGAGCAGTACTTC
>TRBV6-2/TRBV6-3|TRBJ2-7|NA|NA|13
CASSRPSSYEQYF
TGTGCCAGCAGCCGCCCCAGCTCCTACGAGCAGTACTTC
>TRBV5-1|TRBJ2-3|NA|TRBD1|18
CASSLGLQGGIVADTQYF
TGCGCCAGCAGCTTGGGCCTTCAAGGGGGCATCGTAGCAGATACGCAGTATTTT